The 3 T cell receptor beta chains listed next were all sequenced from one sample in a study of blood T cell repertoires in COVID-19 (dated by TCRdb to about 2020). Receptors were amplified or captured by the immunoSEQ multiplex PCR assay. TCRdb took over this immuneACCESS table, retaining in-frame rearrangements with V and J assigned. Such tables are incomplete; in checked studies, under half of the missing clones stem from an unresolved V gene, and the remainder is unexplained. For this sample there are some 160,000 clones; over 80% appear just once. Jointly, the top ten make up 6.5% to 9.5% of the sample. The sample consisted of peripheral blood. The receptors shown here come from a woman of 80 years or more with COVID-19, enrolled during active disease.

The V call is TRBV10-2, the J call TRBJ1-1; 7 bases are shared with TRBD1. This CDR3 region has 14 residues. Germline V lookup: CDR1 WSHSY, CDR2 SAAADI. Trimming at V came to 10 bases and at J to 2 bases, leaving 10 bases not matched to a gene. The CDR3 DNA sequence: TGCGCCACTATCCTACAGGGGATCAACACTGAAGCTTTCTTT. Encoded protein: CATILQGINTEAFF.

The chain links TRBV5-1 to TRBJ1-3; 7 bases are a match to TRBD1. The CDR3 has 14 amino acids. The V and J ends lost 3 bases and 3 bases, in that order; junction bases with no gene match: 3. Germline CDR1 reads SGHRS; CDR2 reads YFSETQ. The CDR3 DNA reads as TGCGCCAGCAGCTCCCGGGACAGTGGAAACACCATATATTTT. Its translation: CASSSRDSGNTIYF.

The chain recombines TRBV6-5 with TRBJ2-1; TRBD1 is a possible D gene (6 bases). Germline CDR1 reads MNHEY; CDR2 reads SVGAGI. V was trimmed by 5 bases and J by 1 base, leaving 12 bases between them. The CDR3 loop spans 15 amino acids. The CDR3 DNA reads as TGTGCCAGCAGTCCAGGAAGGGGGTCCTACAATGAGCAGTTCTTC. Translation: CASSPGRGSYNEQFF.